These 3 T cell receptor beta chains were all obtained from the same sample, sequenced in a study of T cell responses to AZD1222 COVID-19 vaccine. The data were produced by immunoSEQ multiplex PCR, yet TCRdb's version contains in-frame clones alone and is incomplete. The table shows some 55,000 clones, with 89% occurring only once. The starting material was peripheral blood, obtained on day 0 of AZD1222 vaccination. The receptors stem from an adult in good health.

The chain uses TRBV7-8 and TRBJ1-5; D is undetermined. The V gene's germline CDR1 is SGHVS and CDR2 FQNEAQ. The CDR3 is 14 amino acids. The germline V and J ends were trimmed by 1 base and 1 base, with 5 bases remaining between them. DNA of the CDR3: TGTGCCAGCAGCTTAGAGGGAAGCAATCAGCCCCAGCATTTT. Translating it yields CASSLEGSNQPQHF.

The rearrangement links TRBV27 to TRBJ2-7; 7 nucleotides line up with TRBD1. Germline loops: CDR1 MNHEY, CDR2 SMNVEV (reference sequence). The V and J ends lost 5 bases and 0 bases, in that order; junction bases with no gene match: 4. CDR3 length: 14 residues. Here the CDR3 DNA reads TGTGCCAGCAGTAGGACAGGAAGCTCCTACGAGCAGTACTTC. It translates to CASSRTGSSYEQYF.

The chain combines TRBV6-5 with TRBJ1-6; 8 bases match TRBD1. There are 14 residues in the CDR3. Trimming at V came to 7 bases and at J to 6 bases, leaving 5 bases not matched to a gene. The germline CDR1 and CDR2 sequences are MNHEY and SVGAGI. The DNA of the CDR3 is TGTGCCAGCACCTGGACAGGGTCTAATTCACCCCTCCACTTT. Protein product: CASTWTGSNSPLHF.